A single sample gave rise to the 25 T cell receptor beta chains below, sequenced in a study of regulatory T cells in long-lasting Graves disease. Construction of the TCR beta libraries employed iRepertoire HTBI primers in conjunction with Arm-PCR of CDR3 regions. TCRdb re-analysed the multiplex PCR reads in MiXCR, keeping a single row per CDR3 protein. The sample has around 450,000 distinct CDR3 sequences; about 15% are singletons. The time point is: newly diagnosed GD, antithyroid drugs for less than 3 months. Researchers made the TCR library from RNA that was extracted from PBMCs. The data also belong to a second study, concerning T cells in Graves' hyperthyroidism and ophthalmopathy.

The material was peripheral blood mononuclear cells (PBMCs), obtained at new diagnosis, from a patient treated with antithyroid drugs. Receptor source: a woman in her thirties or forties with Graves disease.

This clonotype was counted many times. This sequence joins TRBV19 and TRBJ1-1, with D possibly being TRBD1 (6 bases). The CDR3 consists of 14 residues. The germline gives CDR1 LNHDA, CDR2 SQIVND (reference sequence). V was trimmed by 3 bases and J by 4 bases, leaving 12 bases between them. This chain's CDR3 is CASSILDSSTEAFF. CDR3 nucleotide sequence: TGTGCCAGTAGTATCCTGGACAGTAGCACTGAAGCTTTCTTT.

This clonotype was observed many times. This chain links TRBV11-2 with TRBJ2-6; D is unresolved. Trimming pared 5 bases from V and 3 bases from J, leaving 20 bases between. There are 18 residues in the CDR3. Germline V gives CDR1 SGHAT, CDR2 FQNNGV. CDR3 sequence: CASSALRYPRSGANVLTF. CDR3 nucleotide sequence: TGTGCCAGCAGCGCCTTGAGGTATCCTCGGAGTGGGGCCAACGTCCTGACTTTC. Supplemented by reference TRBV11-2 and TRBJ2-6, the full variable domain reads EAGVAQSPRYKIIEKRQSVAFWCNPISGHATLYWYQQILGQGPKLLIQFQNNGVVDDSQLPKDRFSAERLKGVDSTLKIQPAKLEDSAVYLCASSALRYPRSGANVLTFGAGSRLTVL.

Concerning this clonotype: A read error is possible here, since a much larger clone lies one base away. The J gene is TRBJ1-4, the V gene TRBV7-2; no clear D. Germline CDR1 reads SGHTA; CDR2 reads FQGNSA. The CDR3 is 17 amino acids. This CDR3 is CASSPRAGPATNEKLSF. In nucleotides, the CDR3 is TGTGCCAGCAGCCCAAGGGCAGGTCCTGCAACTAATGAAAAACTGTCTTTT.

The V gene is TRBV6-5, the J gene TRBJ2-6, with D perhaps matching TRBD1 or TRBD2 (5 bases each). The CDR3 has 17 residues. The germline V and J ends were trimmed by 1 base and 1 base, with 11 bases remaining between them. CDR1 and CDR2 from the germline V gene are MNHEY and SVGAGI. CDR3 sequence (DNA): TGTGCCAGCAGTTACTTGGGACGGTCGTCTGGGGCCAACGTCCTGACTTTC. Its protein is CASSYLGRSSGANVLTF.

There are a few counts of this clonotype. A read error is possible here, since a much larger clone lies one base away. The J gene is TRBJ2-1, the V gene TRBV5-6; tentatively, D is TRBD2 (6 bases). Trimming shortened V by 4 bases and J by 10 bases, and 15 bases separated the two germline ends. Germline V gives CDR1 SGHDT, CDR2 YYEEEE. There are 13 residues in the CDR3. Written as DNA, the CDR3 is TGTGCCAGCAGCCCAGCGGGCGGGGCCGAGCAGTTCTTC. This encodes CASSPAGGAEQFF.

The table lists this clonotype with a few counts. The V call is TRBV25-1, the J call TRBJ1-1; D might be TRBD1 (5 bases). V was shortened by 7 bases and J by 2 bases, with 11 bases between the two germline ends. The V gene's germline CDR1 is MGHDK and CDR2 SYGVNS. CDR3 size: 13 residues. The CDR3 region is CASIGAPNTEAFF. The DNA for the CDR3 is TGTGCCAGCATAGGGGCTCCAAACACTGAAGCTTTCTTT. Complete variable domain (other parts from reference TRBV25-1 and TRBJ1-1): EADIYQTPRYLVIGTGKKITLECSQTMGHDKMYWYQQDPGMELHLIHYSYGVNSTEKGDLSSESTVSRIRTEHFPLTLESARPSHTSQYLCASIGAPNTEAFFGQGTRLTVV.

This clonotype was seen ten or more times. V gene TRBV6-1 combines with J gene TRBJ1-1; no definite D call. The ends were cut back, 6 bases at V and 3 bases at J, with 20 bases in the middle. Germline values: CDR1 MNHNS, CDR2 SASEGT. The CDR3 runs to 16 residues. The CDR3 region is CASSVSPDGIYTEAFF. The CDR3 bases are TGTGCCAGCAGCGTTTCACCAGACGGTATCTACACTGAAGCTTTCTTT.

This chain joins TRBV5-5 and TRBJ2-7; 7 nucleotides agree with TRBD1. CDR1 SGHKS and CDR2 YYEKEE come from the germline V gene (reference sequence). V trimming: 3 bases; J trimming: 6 bases; junction bases outside the gene matches: 3. The CDR3 is made up of 12 amino acids. The CDR3 sequence is CASSSDRFEQYF. In nucleotides, the CDR3 is TGTGCCAGCAGCTCGGACAGGTTCGAGCAGTACTTC.

The table lists this clonotype with many counts. The chain carries TRBV20-1 and TRBJ2-5; no firm D call. The V end lost 1 base, the J end lost 0 bases, and 6 bases lay between the germline ends. Germline CDR1 reads DFQATT; CDR2 reads SNEGSKA (reference sequence). The CDR3 runs to 13 residues. CDR3 sequence (DNA): TGCAGTGCTAGAGCCTTTAACCAAGAGACCCAGTACTTC. Protein product: CSARAFNQETQYF.

With regard to this clonotype: A much larger clone sits a single nucleotide away, making a read error possible. The chain is built from TRBV5-6 and TRBJ1-1, with D possibly matching TRBD1 (5 bases). The ends were cut back, 3 bases at V and 5 bases at J, with 17 bases in the middle. CDR1 SGHDT and CDR2 YYEEEE come from the germline V gene. The CDR3 sequence is 15 residues long. The CDR3 spells CASSWQGEERTEAFF. In nucleotides, the CDR3 is TGTGCCAGCAGCTGGCAGGGTGAGGAGCGAACTGAAGCTTTCTTT. The full variable domain, its missing parts supplied by reference TRBV5-6 and TRBJ1-1, is DAGVTQSPTHLIKTRGQQVTLRCSPKSGHDTVSWYQQALGQGPQFIFQYYEEEERQRGNFPDRFSGHQFPNYSSELNVNALLLGDSALYLCASSWQGEERTEAFFGQGTRLTVV.

In its sample, this clonotype was seen a few times. The J gene is TRBJ2-2, the V gene TRBV28; 7 nucleotides match TRBD1. This CDR3 is 16 amino acids long. V was pared by 5 bases and J by 1 base, with 7 bases of the junction left unmatched. The V gene's germline CDR1 is MDHEN and CDR2 SYDVKM. The DNA for the CDR3 is TGTGCCAGCAGTAGGGCAGGGGGAATGAACACCGGGGAGCTGTTTTTT. Its translation: CASSRAGGMNTGELFF.

This clonotype was seen ten or more times. The chain couples TRBV28 to TRBJ2-2; 11 nucleotides match TRBD1. The V gene end was trimmed by 5 bases and the J gene end by 5 bases; junction bases not matched to a gene: 19. Germline-derived CDR1 and CDR2 are MDHEN and SYDVKM. The CDR3 consists of 20 residues. The CDR3 nucleotides are TGTGCCAGCAGTCCCATTATTCCCCCTCGGACAGGGGGCATGACCGGGGAGCTGTTTTTT. It yields the protein CASSPIIPPRTGGMTGELFF.

At least ten counts were recorded for this clonotype. V is TRBV11-2 and J is TRBJ2-3; D could derive from TRBD1 or TRBD2 (5 bases each). This CDR3 region has 15 residues. From germline, CDR1 is SGHAT and CDR2 FQNNGV. Trimming stripped 4 bases from V and 0 bases from J, with 11 bases between. Here the CDR3 reads CASSSGTRSTDTQYF. The CDR3 DNA reads as TGTGCCAGCAGCTCCGGGACGCGGAGCACAGATACGCAGTATTTT.

The table lists this clonotype with many counts. V is TRBV11-2 and J is TRBJ2-2; 7 bases map to TRBD2. The CDR3 runs 17 residues. The trim removed 0 bases at V and 3 bases at J, leaving 7 bases unmatched. Germline V gene sequence: CDR1 SGHAT, CDR2 FQNNGV. The CDR3 spells CASSLDGRGSYTGELFF. CDR3 bases: TGTGCCAGCAGCTTAGATGGGCGGGGGTCCTACACCGGGGAGCTGTTTTTT.

This clonotype was recorded a few times. The genes are TRBV6-4 and TRBJ1-5, with unresolved D. The CDR3 spans 19 residues. Trimming took 2 bases from V and 2 from J, leaving 22 bases between them. Germline CDR1 and CDR2: MRHNA and SNTAGT. The CDR3 bases are TGTGCCAGCAGTGACCCGAGAAGGACGACCGCAATGGGCAATCAGCCCCAGCATTTT. Protein sequence: CASSDPRRTTAMGNQPQHF.

As concerns this clonotype: The junction differs from germline at one of its ends, possibly a read error. The V gene is TRBV29-1, the J gene TRBJ2-1, with 7 bases matching TRBD2. The CDR3 spans 12 residues. In germline, CDR1 is SQVTM, CDR2 ANQGSEA. CDR3 in DNA: TGCAGCGCTGTGGGGGGGGAAAATGGGCAGTTCTTC. This sequence encodes CSAVGGENGQFF.

This clonotype was observed many times. This chain joins TRBV3-1 and TRBJ2-5, with 9 bases aligning to TRBD2. CDR1 is LGHDT, CDR2 YNNKEL, per germline (reference sequence). The CDR3 runs to 15 residues. With 0 bases clipped from V and 4 bases from J, the junction kept 3 bases outside the gene matches. CDR3 region: CASSQEGSGRETQYF. The CDR3 DNA is TGTGCCAGCAGCCAAGAAGGTAGCGGGAGAGAGACCCAGTACTTC.

Only a few counts were recorded for this clonotype. V gene TRBV9 combines with J gene TRBJ2-7, with D tentatively TRBD1 or TRBD2 (5 bases each). CDR1 SGDLS and CDR2 YYNGEE come from the germline V gene. The CDR3 loop spans 15 amino acids. V lost 0 bases and J 3 bases, leaving 13 bases between the germline ends. The CDR3, as DNA: TGTGCCAGCAGCGTAGCTGGGGCGGCGGGCTACGAGCAGTACTTC. Encoded protein: CASSVAGAAGYEQYF. The variable domain in full, completed from reference TRBV9 and TRBJ2-7, reads DSGVTQTPKHLITATGQRVTLRCSPRSGDLSVYWYQQSLDQGLQFLIQYYNGEERAKGNILERFSAQQFPDLHSELNLSSLELGDSALYFCASSVAGAAGYEQYFGPGTRLTVT.

A few counts support this clonotype. Relative to the germline gene, one junction end is altered; a read error may explain this. Here the CDR3 DNA reads TGCAGTTCTAGTGGGGGGAGGGCCCACAATGAGCAGTTCTTC. Protein product: CSSSGGRAHNEQFF. This chain joins TRBV20-1 and TRBJ2-1, with TRBD2 matching over 7 bases. This CDR3 has 14 residues. CDR1 DFQATT and CDR2 SNEGSKA come from the germline V gene (reference sequence).

This clonotype was observed at least ten times. V is TRBV6-2 or TRBV6-3 and J is TRBJ2-1; D gene unclear. The CDR3 is 14 residues long. The germline CDR1 and CDR2 sequences are MNHEY and SVGEGT. The V gene lost 6 bases and the J gene lost 6 bases, with 15 bases spanning the gap. The CDR3 DNA follows: TGTGCCAGCAGCATGCGCACCGCTTCCAATGAGCAGTTCTTC. As protein: CASSMRTASNEQFF.

This clonotype has only a few counts. The chain has TRBV10-3 and TRBJ2-3; TRBD2 aligns across 12 bases. Trimming removed 3 bases from V and 1 base from J; junction bases left unmatched: 17. Germline lookup yields CDR1 ENHRY and CDR2 SYGVKD. The CDR3 length is 21 residues. As DNA, the CDR3 is TGTGCCATCAGTGAATATTGGACTAGCGGGACCGACCCCTCGGGCACAGATACGCAGTATTTT. It is translated as CAISEYWTSGTDPSGTDTQYF.

This clonotype has at least ten counts. V gene TRBV29-1 combines with J gene TRBJ2-3; D is uncertain. V lost 2 bases, J lost 5 bases, and 17 bases lay in between. The CDR3 totals 15 residues. Germline V gene data show CDR1 as SQVTM and CDR2 as ANQGSEA. In nucleotides, the CDR3 is TGCAGCGTTGAAAGGGCCACACTCCATGGAGATACGCAGTATTTT. It yields the protein CSVERATLHGDTQYF.

This clonotype was counted a few times. The CDR3 region is CASSLGEYQPQHF. CDR3 DNA: TGTGCCAGCAGTTTGGGGGAGTATCAGCCCCAGCATTTT. V and J are TRBV12-3 or TRBV12-4 and TRBJ1-5; D may be TRBD1 (5 bases). This CDR3 contains 13 residues. V dropped 3 bases and J dropped 5 bases, with 8 bases sitting between them.

This clonotype was picked up a small number of times. The genes are TRBV19 and TRBJ2-2; the D call may be TRBD1 or TRBD2 (5 bases each). The V end was cut by 3 bases, the J end by 1 base, with 12 bases between. The CDR3 sequence is 16 residues long. CDR1 and CDR2 from the germline V gene are LNHDA and SQIVND (reference sequence). The CDR3 sequence is CASSIGAPGNTGELFF. The CDR3 DNA follows: TGTGCCAGTAGTATCGGGGCCCCTGGGAACACCGGGGAGCTGTTTTTT.

In this sample, this clonotype turned up once. A much bigger clone sits one base away, suggesting this may be a read error. This rearrangement joins TRBV7-9 to TRBJ2-5; D is possibly TRBD2 (5 bases). This CDR3 comprises 13 residues. CDR1 SEHNR and CDR2 FQNEAQ come from the germline V gene (reference sequence). The CDR3 here is CAGSLAMRETQYF. The CDR3 coding sequence is TGTGCCGGCAGCTTAGCGATGCGAGAGACCCAGTACTTC.